The 9 T cell receptor beta chains given below trace back to one sample, sequenced in a study of blood T cell repertoires in COVID-19. Repertoires were generated with immunoSEQ multiplex PCR, while TCRdb's copy carries only in-frame clones and drops some. The table lists under 250,000 clones, 80% of them singletons. Sample: peripheral blood. Receptor source: a woman in her 70s with acute or convalescent COVID-19.

This chain joins TRBV27 and TRBJ1-1; D is possibly TRBD1 (5 bases). Looked up from germline, CDR1 is MNHEY and CDR2 is SMNVEV (reference sequence). The CDR3 consists of 13 residues. Trimming took 7 bases from V and 6 from J, leaving 15 bases between them. Here the CDR3 reads CASTTQGLAEAFF. The CDR3 DNA reads TGTGCCAGCACTACTCAGGGTTTGGCTGAAGCTTTCTTT.

The chain uses TRBV3-1 (or the pseudogene TRBV3-2) and TRBJ1-3, with a possible D match to TRBD1 (6 bases). Germline CDR1 reads LGHDT; CDR2 reads YNNKEL (reference sequence). V gave up 3 bases and J gave up 1 base, with 10 bases separating them. The CDR3 has 15 amino acids. DNA for the CDR3: TGTGCCAGCAGCCAGGGGACATCTTCTGGAAACACCATATATTTT. This sequence encodes CASSQGTSSGNTIYF.

The chain has TRBV4-1 and TRBJ1-4, with 7 bases fitting TRBD1. This CDR3 is 14 amino acids long. Germline V gives CDR1 MGHRA, CDR2 YSYEKL. V dropped 4 bases and J dropped 7; count of bases not matched to a gene: 6. The CDR3 here is CASSLTGMVEKLFF. The CDR3 DNA reads as TGCGCCAGCAGCCTGACAGGGATGGTTGAAAAACTGTTTTTT.

The chain employs TRBV6-6 and TRBJ1-5; 8 bases map to TRBD1. This CDR3 has 15 amino acids. Trimming at V came to 4 bases and at J to 5 bases, leaving 7 bases not matched to a gene. The germline V gene encodes CDR1 MNHNY and CDR2 SVGAGI (reference sequence). CDR3 bases: TGTGCCAGCAGTTCCGGGACAGGCTATTATCAGCCCCAGCATTTT. Residues: CASSSGTGYYQPQHF.

The CDR3 loop reads CASSSRDRASQPQHF. CDR3 bases: TGTGCCAGCAGTTCCCGGGACAGGGCGAGTCAGCCCCAGCATTTT. The chain couples TRBV28 to TRBJ1-5, with TRBD1 matching over 9 bases. This CDR3 is 15 amino acids long. Germline lookup yields CDR1 MDHEN and CDR2 SYDVKM. With 4 bases clipped from V and 6 bases from J, the junction kept 7 bases outside the gene matches.

The chain uses TRBV5-1 and TRBJ2-5, with 9 bases fitting TRBD1. The junction had 9 bases not matched to a gene; V was cut back by 4 bases and J by 5 bases. Per the germline V gene, CDR1 is SGHRS and CDR2 is YFSETQ. The CDR3 runs 15 residues. Here the CDR3 reads CASSIGDREGETQYF. The CDR3, as DNA: TGCGCCAGCAGCATTGGGGACAGGGAGGGGGAGACCCAGTACTTC.

This chain links TRBV9 with TRBJ2-2; tentatively, D is TRBD2 (5 bases). V was shortened by 4 bases and J by 0 bases, with 10 bases between the two germline ends. The V gene's germline CDR1 is SGDLS and CDR2 YYNGEE. The CDR3 covers 15 residues. The DNA for the CDR3 is TGTGCCAGCAGCCCCCGGGGAGCGAACACCGGGGAGCTGTTTTTT. Its translation is CASSPRGANTGELFF. The whole variable domain, filled in from reference TRBV9 and TRBJ2-2, reads DSGVTQTPKHLITATGQRVTLRCSPRSGDLSVYWYQQSLDQGLQFLIQYYNGEERAKGNILERFSAQQFPDLHSELNLSSLELGDSALYFCASSPRGANTGELFFGEGSRLTVL.

This sequence joins TRBV24-1 and TRBJ2-5; 7 bases are shared with TRBD2. Losses at the gene ends were 4 bases for V and 3 bases for J; bases not matched to a gene: 7. The germline V gene has CDR1 KGHDR and CDR2 SFDVKD. This CDR3 comprises 15 residues. The CDR3 DNA sequence: TGTGCCACCAGTGACCCCGCCAGCGGGGAAGAGACCCAGTACTTC. It translates to CATSDPASGEETQYF.

The count of this clone is one. The CDR3, as DNA: TGTGCCAGCTCACCGCAGGGACAGGCGATTAATGAAAAACTGTTTTTT. Translating it yields CASSPQGQAINEKLFF. The chain uses TRBV18 and TRBJ1-4, with 8 bases that match TRBD1. Germline V gives CDR1 KGHSH, CDR2 LQKENI. The CDR3 totals 16 residues. V lost 3 bases to trimming and J lost 4 bases; unmatched junction nucleotides: 7.